The TCR beta chain described here comes from a study of cytomegalovirus exposure and HLA in healthy donors. Study results and limitations: In vitro experiments confirmed that three CMV-associated chains were specific for CMV antigens. The tendency of first-cohort TCR clusters to co-occur in the 110 or so validation repertoires emerged from a later analysis.

The donors were members of the validation cohort comprising approximately 110 subjects, separate from the approximately 670-subject first cohort. TCRdb keeps only in-frame clones here, not all; method: immunoSEQ multiplex PCR. The sample lists 130,000 or so clones, around 90% seen once, with 5.5% to 7% in the top ten. The junction had 8 bases not matched to a gene; V was cut back by 1 base and J by 0 bases. Per the germline V gene, CDR1 is SGHTA and CDR2 is FQGTGA. CDR3 size: 18 residues. As concerns this clone: The antigen remains undetermined.

The sequenced material came from PBMCs. This TCR came from a woman aged 25-40 years in good health and CMV-seropositive. This rearrangement joins TRBV7-3 to TRBJ2-3; 9 bases match TRBD2. This CDR3 is CASSLRGASGTSTDTQYF. The CDR3 DNA follows: TGTGCCAGCAGCTTAAGGGGGGCTAGCGGGACTAGCACAGATACGCAGTATTTT.